Listed below are T cell receptor beta chains from one sample, sequenced in a study of neurological immune-mediated disorders. TCRdb called the 5' RACE reads again in MiXCR, with one record for every CDR3 protein. The data contain 25,000 to 35,000 distinct CDR3 sequences, 3.3% of them singletons. The material sequenced was PBMCs. The receptors derive from a woman aged 25 to 39 with multiple sclerosis. The CDR3 runs from the conserved cysteine through the conserved F or W. The D gene is left open where the match is weak. A clone size is listed for some rows: how often the clone was seen (once, few, many), or a class if it is expanded.

>13|TRBJ2-7|NA|few|TRBV28
CASGQVSLYEQYF
TGTGCCTCGGGGCAGGTAAGTCTCTACGAGCAGTACTTC
>19|TRBJ2-3|TRBD2|many|TRBV12-5
CASALEPGLAGLGTDTQYF
TGTGCTAGTGCTCTCGAACCGGGACTAGCTGGTCTAGGTACAGATACGCAGTATTTT
>15|TRBJ1-1|NA|medium-sized|TRBV4-1
CASSHRGGVNTEAFF
TGCGCCAGCAGCCATCGAGGGGGTGTGAACACTGAAGCTTTCTTT
>16|TRBJ1-3|NA|many|TRBV4-3
CASSPMGETGGNTIYF
TGCGCCAGCAGCCCCATGGGAGAGACAGGAGGAAACACCATATATTTT
>14|TRBJ2-7|NA|many|TRBV20-1
CSARIPVSSYEQYF
TGCAGTGCTAGGATTCCAGTAAGCTCCTACGAGCAGTACTTC
>17|TRBJ2-2|TRBD1|many|TRBV18
CASSPYPTGSNTGELFF
TGTGCCAGCTCACCATATCCGACAGGGTCAAACACCGGGGAGCTGTTTTTT
>14|TRBJ2-1|NA|many|TRBV5-5
CASSSWGSYNEQFF
TGTGCCAGCTCCAGCTGGGGCTCCTACAATGAGCAGTTCTTC
>15|TRBJ2-2|TRBD2|many|TRBV12-3/TRBV12-4
CASTGGLAVTGELFF
TGTGCCAGCACCGGAGGACTAGCCGTCACCGGGGAGCTGTTTTTT
>16|TRBJ2-3|NA|many|TRBV5-1
CASSLTQVSSADTQYF
TGCGCCAGCAGCTTGACTCAGGTATCGAGCGCAGATACGCAGTATTTT
>15|TRBJ2-4|NA|many|TRBV5-5
CASSTPSQAKNIQYF
TGTGCCAGCAGCACCCCTTCACAGGCCAAAAACATTCAGTACTTC
>15|TRBJ2-3|TRBD2|many|TRBV12-3/TRBV12-4
CASSLRLAGTDTQYF
TGTGCCAGCAGTTTACGGTTAGCGGGAACAGATACGCAGTATTTT
>14|TRBJ1-3|NA|many|TRBV20-1
CSAREAASGNTIYF
TGCAGTGCTAGAGAGGCGGCCTCTGGAAACACCATATATTTT
>14|TRBJ2-2|TRBD1|many|TRBV6-2/TRBV6-3
CASTQTGGTGELFF
TGTGCCAGCACACAAACAGGGGGAACCGGGGAGCTGTTTTTT
>15|TRBJ2-3|TRBD1|many|TRBV9
CASSLQGQGTDTQYF
TGTGCCAGCAGCCTACAAGGACAGGGAACAGATACGCAGTATTTT
>14|TRBJ1-4|TRBD1|NA|TRBV10-3
CAISPGTGLEKLFF
TGTGCCATCAGCCCCGGGACAGGGCTTGAAAAACTGTTTTTT
>18|TRBJ2-2|NA|many|TRBV18
CASSARKRGTPKTGELFF
TGTGCCAGCTCAGCCCGCAAGAGGGGGACTCCAAAAACCGGGGAGCTGTTTTTT
>15|TRBJ2-2|NA|many|TRBV12-3/TRBV12-4
CASRRPGSNTGELFF
TGTGCCAGCAGGCGACCGGGATCAAACACCGGGGAGCTGTTTTTT